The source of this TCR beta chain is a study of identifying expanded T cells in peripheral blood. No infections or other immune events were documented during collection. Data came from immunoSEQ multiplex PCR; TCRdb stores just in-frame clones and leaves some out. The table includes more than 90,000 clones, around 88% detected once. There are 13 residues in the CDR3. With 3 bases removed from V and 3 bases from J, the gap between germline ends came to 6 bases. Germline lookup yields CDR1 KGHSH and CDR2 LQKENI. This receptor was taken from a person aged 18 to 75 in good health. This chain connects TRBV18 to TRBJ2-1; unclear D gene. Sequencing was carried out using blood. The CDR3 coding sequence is TGTGCCAGCTCACCGAACAGCTACAATGAGCAGTTCTTC. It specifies CASSPNSYNEQFF.